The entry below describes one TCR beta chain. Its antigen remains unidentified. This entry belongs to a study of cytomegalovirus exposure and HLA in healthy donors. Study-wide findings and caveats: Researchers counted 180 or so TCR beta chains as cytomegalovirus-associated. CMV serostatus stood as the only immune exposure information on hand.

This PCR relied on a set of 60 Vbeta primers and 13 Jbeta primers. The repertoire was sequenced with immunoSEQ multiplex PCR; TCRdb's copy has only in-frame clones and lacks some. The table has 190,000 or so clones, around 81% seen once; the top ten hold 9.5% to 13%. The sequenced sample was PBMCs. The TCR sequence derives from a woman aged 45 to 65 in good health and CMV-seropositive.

The DNA for the CDR3 is TGTGCCAGCAGCTTGGGAAGACTGGACACTACGAAGCAGTACTTC. Translated: CASSLGRLDTTKQYF. The rearrangement uses TRBV7-9 and TRBJ2-5; possibly TRBD1 for D (5 bases). Trimming pared 3 bases from V and 11 bases from J, leaving 22 bases between. CDR3 length: 15 residues. Germline CDR1 SEHNR, CDR2 FQNEAQ (reference sequence).